The clone carrying this T cell receptor (beta chain) appeared once. Its antigen is not identified. The data are from a study of CD8+ T cells in alopecia areata. Whole-study findings and limits: Sequence data from scalp samples additionally include resident alphabeta T cells of normal skin. An increase in clonality over normal scalp was evident in lesional scalp, especially alopecia totalis/universalis.

Obtained from alopecia areata patients were lesional scalp punch biopsies along with peripheral blood. From PBMCs, CD4+ and CD8+ T cells were sorted. The V gene's germline CDR1 is LGHNA and CDR2 YSLEER. Trimming cost V 0 bases and J 12 bases, with 15 bases left between them. There are 15 residues in the CDR3. In each case, RNA was isolated and then reverse transcribed into cDNA as the sequencing template. Only in-frame clones appear in the TCRdb table, and some are missing; sequencing was by immunoSEQ multiplex PCR. The repertoire consists of 100,000 to 150,000 clones, with approximately 49% occurring once and the leading ten covering under 20%.

Sequences were derived from CD8+ T cells sorted from blood, sampled at week 0. This TCR came from a human donor with alopecia areata. The chain has TRBV4-3 and TRBJ1-6; D may be TRBD1 (6 bases). The CDR3 DNA sequence: TGCGCCAGCAGCCAAGAGGTTGGGACAAGGGAACCCCTCCACTTT. Its translation is CASSQEVGTREPLHF.